The 3 T cell receptor beta chains presented below share a single source sample, sequenced in a study of cytomegalovirus exposure and HLA in healthy donors. The method was immunoSEQ multiplex PCR; TCRdb's version includes in-frame clones alone and lacks a portion of them. The table lists some 150,000 clones, 80% to 90% of them singletons. The sequencing sample was made of PBMCs. The source is a man between 18 and 35 years old in good health and CMV-seropositive.

The chain recombines TRBV7-2 with TRBJ2-1; TRBD1 is a possible D gene (5 bases). Germline V gives CDR1 SGHTA, CDR2 FQGNSA. The V end was cut by 1 base, the J end by 6 bases, with 13 bases between. The CDR3 loop spans 15 amino acids. In DNA form, the CDR3 reads TGTGCCAGCAGCTTAGGGGGCTACAGCTTCAATGAGCAGTTCTTC. Translated: CASSLGGYSFNEQFF.

The chain uses TRBV6-1 and TRBJ2-2; D perhaps matches TRBD2 (6 bases). Trimming left V 0 bases short and J 2 bases short, with 10 bases between. Germline loops: CDR1 MNHNS, CDR2 SASEGT. This CDR3 is 16 amino acids long. The CDR3 sequence is CASSEARDVNTGELFF. The CDR3 DNA follows: TGTGCCAGCAGTGAAGCGCGGGACGTAAACACCGGGGAGCTGTTTTTT.

The chain uses TRBV30 and TRBJ2-7; D possibly corresponds to TRBD2 (5 bases). This CDR3 spans 12 amino acids. V lost 7 bases to trimming and J lost 4 bases, with 14 bases between them. Per germline, CDR1 GTSNPN and CDR2 SVGIG (reference sequence). For the CDR3, the DNA is TGTGCCTCCCAGAGAGGGCAATACGAGCAGTACTTC. Its translation is CASQRGQYEQYF.